The clone carrying this TCR beta chain was found once. Its antigen is as yet unknown. This sample is part of a study of cytomegalovirus exposure and HLA in healthy donors. Overall study results and limits: When analyzed later, the rates of TCR association showed variation by HLA locus, with DRB1 the most and HLA-C the fewest. There were reportedly fewer N-insertions in an Asian-associated ancestry cluster than the roughly 670-donor mean, in a later analysis. There were several of the most significant clusters that appeared linked to common viral pathogens in a later analysis. Immune exposure data for these donors was limited to CMV serostatus.

Trimming took 4 bases from V and 2 from J, leaving 13 bases between them. This CDR3 has 14 amino acids. Per germline, CDR1 SGDLS and CDR2 YYNGEE. The PCR had 60 Vbeta and 13 Jbeta primers. Clones were read by immunoSEQ multiplex PCR, and TCRdb kept only the in-frame ones, dropping some. In the table there are 150,000 to 200,000 clones, around 77% of which are singletons. The sample taken for sequencing was PBMCs. The TCR was taken from a woman between 25 and 40 years old in good health and CMV-seronegative. This rearrangement joins TRBV9 to TRBJ2-7, with a tentative D call TRBD1 (5 bases). Written as DNA, the CDR3 is TGTGCCAGCAGCCTCGCAGGGCAGCCCTACGAGCAGTACTTC. It specifies CASSLAGQPYEQYF.